This entry lists 2 T cell receptor beta chains sequenced from one sample in a study of cytomegalovirus exposure and HLA in healthy donors. Amplification used 60 Vbeta primers and 13 Jbeta primers. Libraries were prepared by immunoSEQ multiplex PCR; TCRdb keeps only in-frame clonotypes and omits some of them. Recorded for this sample: tens of thousands of clones. The specimen was PBMCs. The receptors here all came from a man aged 45 to 65 in good health and CMV-seropositive.

The V and J genes are TRBV6-5 and TRBJ1-4, with D possibly TRBD1 on 5 matching bases. CDR1 is MNHEY and CDR2 is SVGAGI in the germline V gene. V lost 6 bases, J lost 8 bases, and 16 bases lay in between. The CDR3 consists of 14 residues. CDR3 in amino acids: CASSLTENEEKLFF. For the CDR3, the DNA is TGTGCCAGCAGCTTGACAGAGAACGAGGAAAAACTGTTTTTT.

V is TRBV27 and J is TRBJ1-1; D not certain. This CDR3 comprises 13 residues. Germline CDR1 is MNHEY and CDR2 is SMNVEV (reference sequence). Trimming stripped 8 bases from V and 1 base from J, with 11 bases between. DNA for the CDR3: TGTGCCAGCCGGGTCCAACGGAACACTGAAGCTTTCTTT. It encodes CASRVQRNTEAFF.